This TCR beta chain appears in the sequencing data of a study of shared clonotypes between healthy human individuals. Study context: The donors, two women and three men, were aged 18 to 49. General study points: Only blood samples were collected, and tissue repertoires likely differ. Non-shared clonotypes displayed generation probabilities falling below those of clonotypes present in all four donors.

TCRdb's table, derived via immunoSEQ multiplex PCR, lists solely in-frame clones and lacks some. This sample has some 2 million clones; about 95% occur once, and the top ten carry 1% to 1.5%. It was CD45RO-negative cells, positively selected for CCR7, that made up naive CD8 cells, with terminally differentiated effector memory CD45RA+ cells excluded. Worth noting for this clone: The antigen is not known.

With 4 bases removed from V and 3 bases from J, the gap between germline ends came to 8 bases. Germline V gives CDR1 SGHNT, CDR2 YYREEE (reference sequence). The CDR3 runs 12 residues. The chain combines TRBV5-4 with TRBJ2-7; no reliable D call. The TCR was taken from a man aged 18-30 years in good health. The sample consisted of naive CD8+ T cells sorted from blood. CDR3 in amino acids: CASSADGYEQYF. CDR3 bases: TGTGCCAGCAGCGCGGACGGCTACGAGCAGTACTTC.